The 13 T cell receptor beta chains below all came from one sample that was sequenced in a study of T cells in Graves' hyperthyroidism and ophthalmopathy. It was RNA transcripts that yielded the amplified TCR beta CDR3 regions. When the TCR CDR3 underwent first-round RT-PCR, the HTBI primer set was used. TCRdb called the multiplex PCR reads again in MiXCR, with one record for every CDR3 protein. The table includes some 620,000 distinct CDR3 sequences, about 16% detected once. The material sequenced was blood. Source of these receptors: a woman between 25 and 40 years old with Graves' hyperthyroidism.

This clonotype has ten or more counts. This chain uses TRBV7-2 with TRBJ2-3; D perhaps matches TRBD1 (6 bases). CDR1 is SGHTA and CDR2 is FQGNSA in the germline V gene. The CDR3 totals 15 residues. V shed 7 bases and J shed 7 bases, with 21 bases lying between them. The CDR3 DNA reads TGTGCCAGCACCCCGCGGCCAGGGGTGGGAAATACGCAGTATTTT. Translation: CASTPRPGVGNTQYF.

The J gene is TRBJ2-1, the V gene TRBV7-9, with 15 bases that match TRBD2. V lost 4 bases, J lost 9 bases, and 10 bases stayed unmatched. Germline CDR1 and CDR2: SEHNR and FQNEAQ (reference sequence). The CDR3 consists of 17 residues. As DNA, the CDR3 is TGTGCCAGCAGCTCGGGACTAGCGGGAGGAAAATCCACTGAGCAGTTCTTC. Its translation is CASSSGLAGGKSTEQFF.

This clonotype was detected ten times or more. The CDR3 loop reads CASGRDSSYEQYF. In DNA, the CDR3 is TGTGCCAGCGGAAGGGACAGCTCCTACGAGCAGTACTTC. The V and J genes are TRBV2 and TRBJ2-7, with TRBD1 matching over 7 bases. The junction had 4 bases not matched to a gene; V was cut back by 8 bases and J by 0 bases. There are 13 residues in the CDR3. Germline V gene data show CDR1 as SNHLY and CDR2 as FYNNEI.

The chain carries TRBV28 and TRBJ1-2, with 8 positions matching TRBD1. Germline loops: CDR1 MDHEN, CDR2 SYDVKM. The J segment lost 3 bases and the V segment lost 8 bases, leaving 8 bases of the junction unmatched. There are 14 residues in the CDR3. DNA of the CDR3: TGTGCCAGCCCCCGACAGGGGTGGTACTATGGCTACACCTTC. It codes for CASPRQGWYYGYTF.

This clonotype was seen many times. This sequence joins TRBV7-2 and TRBJ1-1; D is undetermined. CDR3 length: 13 amino acids. The ends were cut back, 5 bases at V and 0 bases at J, with 7 bases in the middle. Germline assignment: CDR1 SGHTA and CDR2 FQGNSA. CDR3 sequence reads: CASSSYMNTEAFF. CDR3 bases: TGTGCCAGCAGCAGTTACATGAACACTGAAGCTTTCTTT.

V and J are TRBV30 and TRBJ2-2; 10 bases match TRBD2. Germline CDR1 is GTSNPN and CDR2 is SVGIG (reference sequence). Trimming took 0 bases from V and 4 from J; bases not matched to a gene: 2. CDR3 size: 15 residues. CDR3 protein: CAWSVAGGITGELFF. The CDR3 nucleotides are TGTGCCTGGAGTGTAGCGGGAGGGATCACCGGGGAGCTGTTTTTT.

The genes are TRBV30 and TRBJ2-1; maybe TRBD2 (6 bases). Trimming left V 0 bases short and J 5 bases short, with 23 bases between. The CDR3 is 18 residues long. From germline, CDR1 is GTSNPN and CDR2 SVGIG (reference sequence). CDR3 DNA: TGTGCCTGGAGTGTAACTCCTTTCGGAGGGGAGATGGACAATGAGCAGTTCTTC. Its protein product is CAWSVTPFGGEMDNEQFF.

The chain is built from TRBV2 and TRBJ2-2, with TRBD1 matching 9 bases. Trimming took 5 bases from V and 4 from J; bases not matched to a gene: 8. The CDR3 has 16 amino acids. Germline loops: CDR1 SNHLY, CDR2 FYNNEI. CDR3 nucleotides: TGTGCCAGCAGTAAAACAGGGGGCGCGGGCACCGGGGAGCTGTTTTTT. Its protein is CASSKTGGAGTGELFF.

This clonotype was observed at least ten times. The rearrangement uses TRBV3-1 and TRBJ1-1; D call uncertain. The V end lost 2 bases, the J end lost 4 bases, and 8 bases lay between the germline ends. The germline V gene encodes CDR1 LGHDT and CDR2 YNNKEL (reference sequence). This CDR3 is built from 13 residues. The CDR3: CASSQYGSTEAFF. The CDR3, as DNA: TGTGCCAGCAGCCAATATGGGAGCACTGAAGCTTTCTTT.

The chain recombines TRBV9 with TRBJ2-1, with TRBD1 identical over 9 bases. Unmatched junction bases numbered 6, after V lost 3 bases and J lost 5 bases. The germline gives CDR1 SGDLS, CDR2 YYNGEE. The CDR3 consists of 15 residues. The CDR3 loop is CASSALGTGNNEQFF. In DNA form, the CDR3 reads TGTGCCAGCAGCGCCCTTGGGACAGGGAACAATGAGCAGTTCTTC.

This clonotype has a handful of counts. The J gene is TRBJ2-1, the V gene TRBV28; D is uncertain. The V end was cut by 3 bases, the J end by 2 bases, with 11 bases between. CDR1 is MDHEN, CDR2 SYDVKM, per germline. This CDR3 has 15 amino acids. The CDR3, as DNA: TGTGCCAGCAGTTTTAGTGGGCTTACCTACAATGAGCAGTTCTTC. Translated, it gives CASSFSGLTYNEQFF. Filled out from reference TRBV28 and TRBJ2-1, the complete variable domain reads DVKVTQSSRYLVKRTGEKVFLECVQDMDHENMFWYRQDPGLGLRLIYFSYDVKMKEKGDIPEGYSVSREKKERFSLILESASTNQTSMYLCASSFSGLTYNEQFFGPGTRLTVL.

This clonotype was seen ten or more times. The rearrangement uses TRBV28 and TRBJ2-1; the D is unclear. The germline V gene has CDR1 MDHEN and CDR2 SYDVKM. V was clipped by 3 bases and J by 0 bases, with 15 bases between them. The CDR3 consists of 17 residues. Written as DNA, the CDR3 is TGTGCCAGCAGTTTGGACCTAACATTACTCTCCTACAATGAGCAGTTCTTC. It is translated as CASSLDLTLLSYNEQFF.

In its sample, this clonotype was seen a few times. This chain connects TRBV6-1 to TRBJ2-1, with 8 bases that match TRBD2. Germline values: CDR1 MNHNS, CDR2 SASEGT. This CDR3 spans 15 amino acids. V trimming: 6 bases; J trimming: 8 bases; junction bases outside the gene matches: 12. CDR3 residues: CASSSPGLVNDEQFF. In nucleotides, the CDR3 is TGTGCCAGCAGCAGCCCGGGACTAGTGAACGATGAGCAGTTCTTC.